This TCR beta chain was identified during a study of cytomegalovirus exposure and HLA in healthy donors. Study outcomes and limitations: Three of the chains that were CMV-associated were confirmed in vitro to be specific for CMV antigens.

This CDR3 has 13 residues. V lost 7 bases and J lost 5, with 12 bases in between. The germline gives CDR1 LNHDA, CDR2 SQIVND (reference sequence). Use of 60 Vbeta and 13 Jbeta primers characterized the PCR. Produced via immunoSEQ multiplex PCR; TCRdb's table is partial and in-frame only. Among 140,000 to 150,000 clones listed, 65% to 85% were seen once. This clone was counted once. The antigen is not known. Sequenced sample: PBMCs. V gene TRBV19 combines with J gene TRBJ2-1; D not certain. The receptor was isolated from a male donor in good health and CMV-seronegative. The CDR3: CASTPLGDNEQFF. The CDR3 bases are TGTGCCAGTACCCCTTTAGGAGACAATGAGCAGTTCTTC.